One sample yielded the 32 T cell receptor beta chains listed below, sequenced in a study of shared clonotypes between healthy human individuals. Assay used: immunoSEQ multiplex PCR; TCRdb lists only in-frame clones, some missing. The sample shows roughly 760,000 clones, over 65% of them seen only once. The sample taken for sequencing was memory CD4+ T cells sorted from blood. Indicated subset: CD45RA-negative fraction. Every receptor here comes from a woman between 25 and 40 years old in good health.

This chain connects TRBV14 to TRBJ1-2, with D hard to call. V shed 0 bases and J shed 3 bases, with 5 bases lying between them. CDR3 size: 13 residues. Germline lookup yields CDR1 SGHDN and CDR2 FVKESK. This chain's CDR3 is CASSQERDYGYTF. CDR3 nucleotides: TGTGCCAGCAGCCAAGAGAGGGACTATGGCTACACCTTC.

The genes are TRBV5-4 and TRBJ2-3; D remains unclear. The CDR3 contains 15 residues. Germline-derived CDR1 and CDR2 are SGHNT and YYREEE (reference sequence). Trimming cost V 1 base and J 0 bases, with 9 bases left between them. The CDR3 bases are TGTGCCAGCAGCTTGCGGCTTACTAGCACAGATACGCAGTATTTT. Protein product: CASSLRLTSTDTQYF.

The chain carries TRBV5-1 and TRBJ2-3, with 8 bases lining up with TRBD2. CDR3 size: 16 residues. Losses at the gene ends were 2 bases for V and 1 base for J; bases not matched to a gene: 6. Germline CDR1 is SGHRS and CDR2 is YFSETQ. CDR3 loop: CASSFRAGVGTDTQYF. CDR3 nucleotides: TGCGCCAGCAGCTTTCGAGCGGGAGTCGGCACAGATACGCAGTATTTT.

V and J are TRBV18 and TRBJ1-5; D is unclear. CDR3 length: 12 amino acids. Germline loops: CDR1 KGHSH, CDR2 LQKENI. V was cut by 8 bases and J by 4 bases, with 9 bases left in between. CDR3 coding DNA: TGTGCCAGCACCTCGCCTAATCAGCCCCAGCATTTT. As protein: CASTSPNQPQHF.

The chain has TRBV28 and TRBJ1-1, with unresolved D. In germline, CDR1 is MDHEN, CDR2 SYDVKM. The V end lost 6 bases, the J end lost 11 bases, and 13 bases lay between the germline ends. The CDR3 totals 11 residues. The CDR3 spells CASRDTVGAFF. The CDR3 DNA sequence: TGTGCCAGCAGAGATACAGTAGGCGCTTTCTTT.

CDR3 residues: CASSTPGLLSGANVLTF. As DNA, the CDR3 is TGTGCCAGCAGCACCCCAGGACTTCTCTCTGGGGCCAACGTCCTGACTTTC. The J gene is TRBJ2-6, the V gene TRBV7-9; TRBD2 might be the D (5 bases). Trimming took off 5 bases at V and 0 bases at J, with 14 bases between the two ends. Germline loops: CDR1 SEHNR, CDR2 FQNEAQ (reference sequence). The CDR3 is made up of 17 amino acids.

CDR3 bases: TGTGCCAGCAGCTCGCTACAGGGTGATGGCACTGAAGCTTTCTTT. Translation gives CASSSLQGDGTEAFF. V and J are TRBV7-2 and TRBJ1-1; D is perhaps TRBD1 (6 bases). Germline V gene data show CDR1 as SGHTA and CDR2 as FQGNSA. This CDR3 is 15 amino acids long. With 4 bases removed from V and 4 bases from J, the gap between germline ends came to 16 bases.

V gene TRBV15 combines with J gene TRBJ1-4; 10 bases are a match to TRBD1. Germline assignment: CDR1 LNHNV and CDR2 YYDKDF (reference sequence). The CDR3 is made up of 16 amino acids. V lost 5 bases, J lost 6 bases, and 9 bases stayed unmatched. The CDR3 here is CATSGGTGTGDEKLFF. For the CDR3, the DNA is TGTGCCACCAGCGGGGGGACCGGGACAGGGGATGAAAAACTGTTTTTT.

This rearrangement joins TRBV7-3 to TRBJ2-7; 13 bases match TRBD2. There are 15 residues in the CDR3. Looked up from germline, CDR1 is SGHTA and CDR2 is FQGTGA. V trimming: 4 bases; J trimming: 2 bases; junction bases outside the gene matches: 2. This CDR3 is CASSYGLAGAYEQYF. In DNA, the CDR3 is TGTGCCAGCAGCTACGGACTAGCGGGAGCCTACGAGCAGTACTTC.

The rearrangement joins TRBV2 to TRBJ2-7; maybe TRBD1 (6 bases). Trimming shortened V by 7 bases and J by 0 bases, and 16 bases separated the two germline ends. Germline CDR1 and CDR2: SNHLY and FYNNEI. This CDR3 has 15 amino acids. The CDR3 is CASKPWTASSYEQYF. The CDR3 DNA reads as TGTGCCAGCAAGCCCTGGACAGCTTCCTCCTACGAGCAGTACTTC.

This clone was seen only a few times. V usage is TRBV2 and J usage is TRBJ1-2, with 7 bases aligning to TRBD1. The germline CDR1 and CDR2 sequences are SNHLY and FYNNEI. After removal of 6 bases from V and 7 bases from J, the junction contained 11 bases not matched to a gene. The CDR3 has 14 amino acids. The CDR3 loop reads CASRANRGGGGYTF. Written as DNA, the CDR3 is TGTGCCAGCAGGGCTAACAGGGGAGGAGGTGGCTACACCTTC. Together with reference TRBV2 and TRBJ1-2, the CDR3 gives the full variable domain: EPEVTQTPSHQVTQMGQEVILRCVPISNHLYFYWYRQILGQKVEFLVSFYNNEISEKSEIFDDQFSVERPDGSNFTLKIRSTKLEDSAMYFCASRANRGGGGYTFGSGTRLTVV.

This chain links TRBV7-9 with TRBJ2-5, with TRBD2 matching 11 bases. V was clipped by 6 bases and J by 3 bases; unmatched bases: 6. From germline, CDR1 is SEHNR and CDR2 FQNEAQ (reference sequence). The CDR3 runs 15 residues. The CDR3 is CASSPQTSGKETQYF. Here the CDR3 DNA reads TGTGCCAGCAGTCCTCAGACTAGCGGGAAAGAGACCCAGTACTTC.

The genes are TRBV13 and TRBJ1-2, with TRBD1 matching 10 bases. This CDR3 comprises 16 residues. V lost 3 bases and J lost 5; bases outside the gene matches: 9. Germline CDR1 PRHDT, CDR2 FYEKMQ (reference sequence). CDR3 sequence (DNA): TGTGCCAGCAGCTTTACCAGACAGGGGGCTCGATATGGCTACACCTTC. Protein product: CASSFTRQGARYGYTF.

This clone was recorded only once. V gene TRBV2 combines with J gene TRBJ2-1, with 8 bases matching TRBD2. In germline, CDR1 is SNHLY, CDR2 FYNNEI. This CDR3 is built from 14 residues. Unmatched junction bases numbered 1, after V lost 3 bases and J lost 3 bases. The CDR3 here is CASSEGTSYNEQFF. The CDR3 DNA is TGTGCCAGCAGTGAGGGGACTAGCTACAATGAGCAGTTCTTC. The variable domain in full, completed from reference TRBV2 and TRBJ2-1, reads EPEVTQTPSHQVTQMGQEVILRCVPISNHLYFYWYRQILGQKVEFLVSFYNNEISEKSEIFDDQFSVERPDGSNFTLKIRSTKLEDSAMYFCASSEGTSYNEQFFGPGTRLTVL.

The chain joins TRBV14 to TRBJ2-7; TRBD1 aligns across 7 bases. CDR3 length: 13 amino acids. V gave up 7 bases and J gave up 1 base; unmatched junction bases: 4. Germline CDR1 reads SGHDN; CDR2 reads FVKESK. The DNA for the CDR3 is TGTGCCAGCACCCGGACAGGTTCCTACGAGCAGTACTTC. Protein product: CASTRTGSYEQYF.

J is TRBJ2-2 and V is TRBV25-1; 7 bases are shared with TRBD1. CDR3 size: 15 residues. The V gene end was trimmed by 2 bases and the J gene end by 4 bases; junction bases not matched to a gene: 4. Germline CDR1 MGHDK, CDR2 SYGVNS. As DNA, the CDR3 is TGTGCCAGCAGTGAAGAGGGGGCGGGCACCGGGGAGCTGTTTTTT. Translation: CASSEEGAGTGELFF.

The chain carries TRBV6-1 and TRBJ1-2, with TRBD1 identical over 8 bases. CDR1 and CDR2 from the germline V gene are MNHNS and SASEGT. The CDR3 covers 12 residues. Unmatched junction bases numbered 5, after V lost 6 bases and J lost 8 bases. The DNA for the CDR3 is TGTGCCAGCAGACGACAGGGGCGCGGCTACACCTTC. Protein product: CASRRQGRGYTF.

CDR3 sequence reads: CASSLSRQDQPQHF. The CDR3 DNA is TGTGCCAGCAGTCTCTCCCGACAGGATCAGCCCCAGCATTTT. The rearrangement joins TRBV6-5 to TRBJ1-5; D possibly corresponds to TRBD1 (6 bases). Trimming removed 5 bases at V and 5 bases at J, with 13 bases between. The germline V gene has CDR1 MNHEY and CDR2 SVGAGI. CDR3 length equals 14 residues.

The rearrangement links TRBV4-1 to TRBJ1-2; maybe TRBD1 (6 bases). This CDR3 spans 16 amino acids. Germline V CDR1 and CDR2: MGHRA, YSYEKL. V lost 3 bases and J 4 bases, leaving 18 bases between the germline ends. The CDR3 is CASSQPTGNSRYGYTF. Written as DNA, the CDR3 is TGCGCCAGCAGCCAGCCCACAGGGAATTCACGCTATGGCTACACCTTC.

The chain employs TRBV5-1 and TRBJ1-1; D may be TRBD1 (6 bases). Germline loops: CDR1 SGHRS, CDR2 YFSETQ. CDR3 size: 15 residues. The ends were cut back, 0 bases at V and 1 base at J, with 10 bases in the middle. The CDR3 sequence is CASSLVRQENTEAFF. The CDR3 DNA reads TGCGCCAGCAGCTTGGTCCGACAGGAGAACACTGAAGCTTTCTTT.

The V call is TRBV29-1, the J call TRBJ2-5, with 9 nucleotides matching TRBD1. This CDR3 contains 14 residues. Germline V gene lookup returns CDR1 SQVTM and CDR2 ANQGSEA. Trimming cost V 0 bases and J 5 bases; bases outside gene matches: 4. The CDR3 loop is CSVEEWDREETQYF. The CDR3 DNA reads TGCAGCGTTGAAGAATGGGACAGGGAGGAGACCCAGTACTTC.

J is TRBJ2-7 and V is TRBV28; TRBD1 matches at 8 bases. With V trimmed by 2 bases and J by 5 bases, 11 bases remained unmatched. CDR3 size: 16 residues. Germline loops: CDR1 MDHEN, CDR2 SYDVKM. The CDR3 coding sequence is TGTGCCAGCAGTTTACGACAGGGGCGCCAATTTGACGAGCAGTACTTC. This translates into CASSLRQGRQFDEQYF.

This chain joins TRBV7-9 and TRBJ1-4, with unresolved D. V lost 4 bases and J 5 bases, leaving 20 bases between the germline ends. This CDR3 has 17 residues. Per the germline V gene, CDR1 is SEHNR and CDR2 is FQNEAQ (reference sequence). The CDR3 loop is CASSSYETDPMNEKLFF. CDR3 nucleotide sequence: TGTGCCAGCAGCTCTTACGAGACGGATCCAATGAATGAAAAACTGTTTTTT.

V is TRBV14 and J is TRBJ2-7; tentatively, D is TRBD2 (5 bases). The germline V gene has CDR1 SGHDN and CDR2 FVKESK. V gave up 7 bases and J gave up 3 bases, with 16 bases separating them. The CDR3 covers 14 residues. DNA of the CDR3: TGTGCCAGCAAGCGGCGGACCGGGTTCTACGAGCAGTACTTC. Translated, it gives CASKRRTGFYEQYF.

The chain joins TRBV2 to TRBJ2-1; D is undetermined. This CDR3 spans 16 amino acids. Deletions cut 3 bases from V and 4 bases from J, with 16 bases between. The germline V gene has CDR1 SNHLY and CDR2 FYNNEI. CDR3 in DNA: TGTGCCAGCAGTGAGAGGTCCTCGGGCCTTTACAATGAGCAGTTCTTC. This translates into CASSERSSGLYNEQFF.

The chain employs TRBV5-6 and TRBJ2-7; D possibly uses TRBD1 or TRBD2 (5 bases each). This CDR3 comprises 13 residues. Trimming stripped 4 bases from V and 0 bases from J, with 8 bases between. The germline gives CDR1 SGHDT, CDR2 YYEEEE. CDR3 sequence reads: CASSGDGSYEQYF. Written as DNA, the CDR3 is TGTGCCAGCAGCGGGGACGGCTCCTACGAGCAGTACTTC.

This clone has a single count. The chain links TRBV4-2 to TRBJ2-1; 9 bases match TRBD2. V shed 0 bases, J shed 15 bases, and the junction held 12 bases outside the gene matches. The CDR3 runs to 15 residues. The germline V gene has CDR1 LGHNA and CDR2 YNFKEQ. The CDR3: CASSQEFGSGRDRFF. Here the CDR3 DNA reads TGTGCCAGCAGCCAAGAGTTCGGTAGCGGGAGAGATCGGTTCTTC.

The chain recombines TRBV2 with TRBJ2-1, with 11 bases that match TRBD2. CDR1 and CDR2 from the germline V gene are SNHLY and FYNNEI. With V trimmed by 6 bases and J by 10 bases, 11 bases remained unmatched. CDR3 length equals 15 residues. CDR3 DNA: TGTGCCAGCAGCGGGGGGCTAGCGGGAGGACAGGAGCAGTTCTTC. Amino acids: CASSGGLAGGQEQFF.

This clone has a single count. The DNA for the CDR3 is TGCGCCAGCAGCCAAGAAAAGGGAATAGCCAAAAACATTCAGTACTTC. This translates into CASSQEKGIAKNIQYF. The chain combines TRBV4-1 with TRBJ2-4; D remains unclear. Per germline, CDR1 MGHRA and CDR2 YSYEKL. Trimming removed 0 bases from V and 0 bases from J, with 9 bases in between. CDR3 length equals 16 residues.

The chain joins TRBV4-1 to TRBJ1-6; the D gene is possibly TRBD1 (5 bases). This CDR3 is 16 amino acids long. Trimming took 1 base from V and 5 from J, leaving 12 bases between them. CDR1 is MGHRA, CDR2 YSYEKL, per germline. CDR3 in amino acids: CASSQVGPGDNSPLHF. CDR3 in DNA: TGCGCCAGCAGCCAAGTGGGGCCGGGGGATAATTCACCCCTCCACTTT.

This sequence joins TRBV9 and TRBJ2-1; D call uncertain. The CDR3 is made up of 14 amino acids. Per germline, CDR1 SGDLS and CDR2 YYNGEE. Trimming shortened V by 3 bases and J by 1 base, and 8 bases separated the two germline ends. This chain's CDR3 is CASSEFSSYNEQFF. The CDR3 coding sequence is TGTGCCAGCAGCGAGTTTAGTTCCTACAATGAGCAGTTCTTC. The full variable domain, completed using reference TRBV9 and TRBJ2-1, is DSGVTQTPKHLITATGQRVTLRCSPRSGDLSVYWYQQSLDQGLQFLIQYYNGEERAKGNILERFSAQQFPDLHSELNLSSLELGDSALYFCASSEFSSYNEQFFGPGTRLTVL.

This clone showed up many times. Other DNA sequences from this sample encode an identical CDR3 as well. In nucleotides, the CDR3 is TGTGCCAGTAGCACAGGGGGGACTAGCGGGAGTTTGAATGAGCAGTTCTTC. Translating it yields CASSTGGTSGSLNEQFF. V is TRBV19 and J is TRBJ2-1, with 14 bases identical to TRBD2. Looked up from germline, CDR1 is LNHDA and CDR2 is SQIVND (reference sequence). This CDR3 comprises 17 residues. After removal of 6 bases from V and 7 bases from J, the junction contained 11 bases not matched to a gene.